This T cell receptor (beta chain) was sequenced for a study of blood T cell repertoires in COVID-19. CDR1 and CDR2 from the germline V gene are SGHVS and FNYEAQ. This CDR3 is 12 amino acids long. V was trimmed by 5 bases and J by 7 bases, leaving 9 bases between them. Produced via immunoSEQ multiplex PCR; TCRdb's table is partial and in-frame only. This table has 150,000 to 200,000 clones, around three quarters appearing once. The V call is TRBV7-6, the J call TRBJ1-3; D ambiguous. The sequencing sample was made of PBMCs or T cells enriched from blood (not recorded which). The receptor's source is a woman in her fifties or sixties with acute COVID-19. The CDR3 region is CASSPAGNTIYF. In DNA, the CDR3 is TGTGCCAGCAGCCCCGCGGGCAACACCATATATTTT.